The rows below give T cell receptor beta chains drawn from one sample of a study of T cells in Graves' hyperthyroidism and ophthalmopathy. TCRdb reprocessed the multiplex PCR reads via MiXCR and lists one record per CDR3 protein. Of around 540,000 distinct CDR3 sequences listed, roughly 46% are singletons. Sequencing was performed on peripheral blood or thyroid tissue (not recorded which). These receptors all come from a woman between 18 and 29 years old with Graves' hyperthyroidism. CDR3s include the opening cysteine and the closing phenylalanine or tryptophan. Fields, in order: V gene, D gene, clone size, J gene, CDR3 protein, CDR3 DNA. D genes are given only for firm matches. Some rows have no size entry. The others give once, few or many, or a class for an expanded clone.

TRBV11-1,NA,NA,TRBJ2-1,CASSISQGTYNEQFF,TGTGCCAGCAGCATATCACAGGGAACCTACAATGAGCAGTTCTTC
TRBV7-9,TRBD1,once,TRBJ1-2,CASETGSGYTF,TGTGCCAGCGAGACAGGGAGCGGCTACACCTTC
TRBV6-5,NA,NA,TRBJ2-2,CASSYSTNPENTGELFF,TGTGCCAGCAGTTACTCGACTAACCCCGAGAACACCGGGGAGCTGTTTTTT
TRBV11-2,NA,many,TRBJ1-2,CASRLGGYGYTF,TGTGCCAGCAGGTTGGGGGGTTATGGCTACACCTTC
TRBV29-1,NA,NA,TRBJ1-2,CSVGISRDYGYTF,TGCAGCGTCGGAATAAGTAGGGACTATGGCTACACCTTC
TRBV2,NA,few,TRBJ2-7,CATSDPGLGTREQYF,TGTGCCACCAGTGACCCGGGACTGGGTACGCGCGAGCAGTACTTC
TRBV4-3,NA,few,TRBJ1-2,CASSQVSTAVGYTF,TGCGCCAGCAGCCAAGTGTCGACAGCCGTGGGCTACACCTTC
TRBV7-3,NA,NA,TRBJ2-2,CASSPLGDINTGELFF,TGTGCCAGCAGCCCTCTAGGGGACATAAACACCGGGGAGCTGTTTTTT
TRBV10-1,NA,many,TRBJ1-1,CASTRTAGAEAFF,TGCGCCAGCACAAGGACAGCCGGGGCTGAAGCTTTCTTT
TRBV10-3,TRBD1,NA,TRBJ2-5,CAISILTGDGETQYF,TGTGCCATCAGCATCCTGACAGGGGATGGGGAGACCCAGTACTTC
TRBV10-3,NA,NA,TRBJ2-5,CAISRSFAGETQYF,TGTGCCATCAGTCGCAGCTTCGCGGGAGAGACCCAGTACTTC
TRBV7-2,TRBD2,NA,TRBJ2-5,CASSFGLAYQETQYF,TGTGCCAGCAGCTTTGGACTAGCGTACCAAGAGACCCAGTACTTC
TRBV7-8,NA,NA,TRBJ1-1,CASSQEGRAEAFF,TGTGCCAGCAGCCAAGAAGGCAGGGCGGAAGCTTTCTTT
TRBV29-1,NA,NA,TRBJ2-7,CSVEAENKYEQYF,TGCAGCGTTGAGGCGGAAAATAAATACGAGCAGTACTTC
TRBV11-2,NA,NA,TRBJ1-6,CASSLVRRNSPLHF,TGTGCCAGCAGTTTGGTCAGGCGAAATTCACCCCTCCACTTT
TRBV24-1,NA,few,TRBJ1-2,CATSPQGTHYGYTF,TGTGCCACCAGTCCCCAGGGGACTCACTATGGCTACACCTTC
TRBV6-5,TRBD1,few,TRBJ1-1,CASSYSGQGNTEAFF,TGTGCCAGCAGTTATTCGGGACAGGGGAACACTGAAGCTTTCTTT